The TCR beta chain described here comes from a study of OX40 agonist ivuxolimab in advanced cancers. Data came from immunoSEQ multiplex PCR; TCRdb stores just in-frame clones and leaves some out. The table has 57,000 or so clones, about 82% seen once; the top ten hold 2.6%. Cycle 7 day 1, cycle 4 day 1, and baseline were the timepoints at which blood was sampled. V was shortened by 0 bases and J by 5 bases, with 16 bases between the two germline ends. Germline assignment: CDR1 SGHNT and CDR2 YENEEA. The CDR3 length is 16 residues. The origin of this receptor is an adult with an advanced solid tumor such as melanoma, head and neck, liver or kidney cancer. Material: CD4+ or CD8+ T cells sorted from blood, obtained in a trial of the OX40 agonist ivuxolimab. V gene TRBV11-3 combines with J gene TRBJ1-1; no clear D. The CDR3 protein is CASSLETPRVGTEAFF. The CDR3 region has the DNA TGTGCCAGCAGCTTAGAGACTCCTAGGGTTGGTACTGAAGCTTTCTTT.